The 13 T cell receptor beta chains given below trace back to one sample, sequenced in a study of cytomegalovirus exposure and HLA in healthy donors. 13 Jbeta primers and 60 Vbeta primers were used for the PCR. Sequencing used immunoSEQ multiplex PCR; TCRdb keeps in-frame clones, though not all of them. The table records roughly 150,000 clones, around 80% of them present only once. Sequences were obtained from PBMCs. These receptors came from a man aged 25 to 40 in good health.

This chain links TRBV18 with TRBJ2-1; possibly TRBD1 for D (6 bases). The V gene's germline CDR1 is KGHSH and CDR2 LQKENI. This CDR3 has 14 residues. V dropped 1 base and J dropped 8 bases, with 12 bases sitting between them. The DNA for the CDR3 is TGTGCCAGCTCACCACTTGGACAGCAGTATGAGCAGTTCTTC. Its protein is CASSPLGQQYEQFF.

The chain joins TRBV11-2 to TRBJ2-7; the D gene is possibly TRBD2 (6 bases). Germline lookup yields CDR1 SGHAT and CDR2 FQNNGV. The CDR3 extends over 15 amino acids. V dropped 7 bases and J dropped 7 bases, with 23 bases sitting between them. The CDR3 here is CASTMSGRSSLEQYF. The CDR3 DNA follows: TGTGCCAGCACCATGTCCGGGAGAAGCTCCTTGGAGCAGTACTTC.

This clone was found once. The V gene is TRBV7-3, the J gene TRBJ2-1; 12 bases align to TRBD2. The CDR3 totals 20 residues. CDR1 is SGHTA and CDR2 is FQGTGA in the germline V gene. The V segment lost 4 bases and the J segment 3 bases; nucleotides outside the gene matches: 16. The CDR3 coding sequence is TGTGCCAGCAGCTCCCCGACTAGCGGGAGCAGACAAAAGCACTACAATGAGCAGTTCTTC. Residues: CASSSPTSGSRQKHYNEQFF.

V and J are TRBV18 and TRBJ2-7, with TRBD1 matching over 9 bases. Losses at the gene ends were 3 bases for V and 4 bases for J; bases not matched to a gene: 1. CDR3 length: 13 residues. Germline V gene sequence: CDR1 KGHSH, CDR2 LQKENI. The CDR3 coding sequence is TGTGCCAGCTCACCTGGGACAGGGTACGAGCAGTACTTC. Translating it yields CASSPGTGYEQYF. Together with reference TRBV18 and TRBJ2-7, the CDR3 gives the full variable domain: NAGVMQNPRHLVRRRGQEARLRCSPMKGHSHVYWYRQLPEEGLKFMVYLQKENIIDESGMPKERFSAEFPKEGPSILRIQQVVRGDSAAYFCASSPGTGYEQYFGPGTRLTVT.

The V call is TRBV10-3, the J call TRBJ2-1; 7 bases align to TRBD1. There are 16 residues in the CDR3. Germline assignment: CDR1 ENHRY and CDR2 SYGVKD. V lost 2 bases, J lost 8 bases, and 12 bases stayed unmatched. In DNA form, the CDR3 reads TGTGCCATCAGTGAGGGGGGACAGCCGGGCTGGGATGAGCAGTTCTTC. Protein product: CAISEGGQPGWDEQFF.

The CDR3 loop is CASSPGSGIGYEQYF. CDR3 coding DNA: TGTGCCAGCAGCCCCGGTAGCGGGATCGGCTACGAGCAGTACTTC. This chain links TRBV7-2 with TRBJ2-5, with 8 bases aligning to TRBD2. Matching the DNA end better, TRBJ2-7 makes the J call doubtful. The CDR3 has 15 amino acids. The germline V gene has CDR1 SGHTA and CDR2 FQGNSA.

The chain couples TRBV27 to TRBJ2-3; 9 bases fit TRBD1. In germline, CDR1 is MNHEY, CDR2 SMNVEV (reference sequence). The CDR3 runs 15 residues. With 6 bases clipped from V and 5 bases from J, the junction kept 9 bases outside the gene matches. The CDR3 coding sequence is TGTGCCAGCAGCGCTCGCGGACAGGGGATAGATACGCAGTATTTT. It is translated as CASSARGQGIDTQYF.

This clone was seen a few times. V usage is TRBV5-4 and J usage is TRBJ1-5; D gene unclear. The CDR3 loop spans 12 amino acids. Germline values: CDR1 SGHNT, CDR2 YYREEE (reference sequence). The V and J ends lost 2 bases and 7 bases respectively, with 7 bases between them. The CDR3 DNA follows: TGTGCCAGCAGCTTTGTGGGCCAGCCCCAGCATTTT. This translates into CASSFVGQPQHF.

The chain uses TRBV7-2 and TRBJ1-2; tentative D call: TRBD1 (6 bases). Germline CDR1 reads SGHTA; CDR2 reads FQGNSA. Trimming stripped 5 bases from V and 4 bases from J, with 14 bases between. The CDR3 totals 14 residues. CDR3 region: CASSGRGFGYGYTF. The DNA of the CDR3 is TGTGCCAGCAGCGGCAGGGGTTTCGGCTATGGCTACACCTTC.

This clone was detected only a few times. This chain uses TRBV4-2 with TRBJ2-2; D is ambiguous. The CDR3 sequence is 13 residues long. Looked up from germline, CDR1 is LGHNA and CDR2 is YNFKEQ. V was trimmed by 6 bases and J by 4 bases, leaving 9 bases between them. The CDR3 sequence is CASSPSTTGELFF. The CDR3 coding sequence is TGTGCCAGCAGTCCTTCTACCACCGGGGAGCTGTTTTTT.

The chain has TRBV28 and TRBJ2-5; no reliable D call. The DNA matches TRBJ2-7 better at its end, which makes the J call doubtful. CDR1 is MDHEN, CDR2 SYDVKM, per germline. This CDR3 contains 15 residues. The DNA of the CDR3 is TGTGCCAGCAGTTTATCTGGGTACAGCTCCTACGAGCAGTACTTC. It encodes CASSLSGYSSYEQYF.

The rearrangement uses TRBV19 and TRBJ2-1, with 15 nucleotides matching TRBD2. The CDR3 has 18 residues. Germline CDR1 LNHDA, CDR2 SQIVND (reference sequence). Trimming removed 5 bases from V and 1 base from J; junction bases left unmatched: 6. The CDR3: CASSPRTSGRVSYNEQFF. The CDR3 coding sequence is TGTGCCAGTAGTCCACGGACTAGCGGGAGGGTTTCCTACAATGAGCAGTTCTTC.

This clone has a handful of counts. The chain employs TRBV25-1 and TRBJ1-3; D gene ambiguous. The CDR3 covers 12 residues. Germline-derived CDR1 and CDR2 are MGHDK and SYGVNS. Trimming shortened V by 2 bases and J by 4 bases, and 3 bases separated the two germline ends. The CDR3 reads CASSEQGNTIYF. The CDR3 nucleotides are TGTGCCAGCAGTGAACAGGGAAACACCATATATTTT.